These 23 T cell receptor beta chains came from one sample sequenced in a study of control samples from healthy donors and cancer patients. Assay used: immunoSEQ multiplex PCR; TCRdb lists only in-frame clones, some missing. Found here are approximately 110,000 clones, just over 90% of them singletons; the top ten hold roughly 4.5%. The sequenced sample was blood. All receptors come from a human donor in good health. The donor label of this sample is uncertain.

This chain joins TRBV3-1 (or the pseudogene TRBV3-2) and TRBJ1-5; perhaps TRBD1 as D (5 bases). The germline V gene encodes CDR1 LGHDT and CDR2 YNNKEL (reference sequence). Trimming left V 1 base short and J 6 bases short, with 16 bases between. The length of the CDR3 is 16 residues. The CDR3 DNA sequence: TGTGCCAGCAGCCAAGGATTGGGGGAGGCTACTCAGCCCCAGCATTTT. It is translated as CASSQGLGEATQPQHF.

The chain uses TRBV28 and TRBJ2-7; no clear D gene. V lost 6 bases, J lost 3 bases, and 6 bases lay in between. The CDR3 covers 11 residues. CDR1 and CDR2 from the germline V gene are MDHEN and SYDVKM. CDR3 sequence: CASSNNYEQYF. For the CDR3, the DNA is TGTGCCAGCAGCAATAACTACGAGCAGTACTTC.

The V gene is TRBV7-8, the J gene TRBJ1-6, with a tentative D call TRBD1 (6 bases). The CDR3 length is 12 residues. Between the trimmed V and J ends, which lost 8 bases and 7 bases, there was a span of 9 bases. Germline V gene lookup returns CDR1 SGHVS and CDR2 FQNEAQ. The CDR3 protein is CASRDTNSPLHF. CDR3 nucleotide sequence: TGTGCCAGCCGGGACACAAATTCACCCCTCCACTTT.

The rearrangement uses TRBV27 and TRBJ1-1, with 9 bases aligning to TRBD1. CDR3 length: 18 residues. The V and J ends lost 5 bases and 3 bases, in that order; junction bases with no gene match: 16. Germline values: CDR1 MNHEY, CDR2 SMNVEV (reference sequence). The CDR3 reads CASSPGPGTGTGYTEAFF. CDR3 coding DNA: TGTGCCAGCAGTCCGGGCCCCGGGACAGGGACAGGTTACACTGAAGCTTTCTTT.

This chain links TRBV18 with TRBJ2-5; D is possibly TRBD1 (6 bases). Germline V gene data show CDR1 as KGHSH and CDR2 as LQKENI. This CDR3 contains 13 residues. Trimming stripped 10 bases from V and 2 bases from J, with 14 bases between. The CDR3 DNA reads TGTGCCACAGGAACAGGGCGGCAAGAGACCCAGTACTTC. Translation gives CATGTGRQETQYF.

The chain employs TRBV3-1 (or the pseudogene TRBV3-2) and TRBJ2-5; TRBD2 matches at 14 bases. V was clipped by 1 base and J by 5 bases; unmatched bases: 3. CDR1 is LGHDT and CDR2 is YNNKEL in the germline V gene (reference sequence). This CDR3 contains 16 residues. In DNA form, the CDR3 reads TGTGCCAGCAGCCAAGGACTAGCGGGGGGGCTGGAGACCCAGTACTTC. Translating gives CASSQGLAGGLETQYF.

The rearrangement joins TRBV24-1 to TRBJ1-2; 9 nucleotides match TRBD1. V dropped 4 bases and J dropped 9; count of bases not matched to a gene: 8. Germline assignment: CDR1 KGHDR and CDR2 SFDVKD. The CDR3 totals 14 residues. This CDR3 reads CATSDPGTGWSYTF. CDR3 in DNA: TGTGCCACCAGTGACCCCGGGACAGGGTGGAGCTACACCTTC.

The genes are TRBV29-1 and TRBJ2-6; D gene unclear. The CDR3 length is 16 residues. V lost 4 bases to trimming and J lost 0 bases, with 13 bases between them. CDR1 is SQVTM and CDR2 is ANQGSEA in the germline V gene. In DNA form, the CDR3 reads TGCAGCGTTGGAGCTACAGCCCTCTCTGGGGCCAACGTCCTGACTTTC. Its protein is CSVGATALSGANVLTF.

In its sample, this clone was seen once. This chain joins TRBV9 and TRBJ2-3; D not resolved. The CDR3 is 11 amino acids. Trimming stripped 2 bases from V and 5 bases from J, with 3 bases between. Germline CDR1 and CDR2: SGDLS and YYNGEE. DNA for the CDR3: TGTGCCAGCAGCGTGGGAGATACGCAGTATTTT. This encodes CASSVGDTQYF.

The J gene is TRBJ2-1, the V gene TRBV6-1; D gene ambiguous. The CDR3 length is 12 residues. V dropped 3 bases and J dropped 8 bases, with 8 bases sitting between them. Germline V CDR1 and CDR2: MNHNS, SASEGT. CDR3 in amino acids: CASSDRRDEQFF. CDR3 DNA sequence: TGTGCCAGCAGTGATCGGCGAGATGAGCAGTTCTTC.

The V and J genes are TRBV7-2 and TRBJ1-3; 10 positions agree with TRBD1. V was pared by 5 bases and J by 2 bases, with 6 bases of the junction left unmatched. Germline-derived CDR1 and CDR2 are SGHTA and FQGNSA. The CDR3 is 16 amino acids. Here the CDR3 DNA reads TGTGCCAGCAGCACCGGGACAGGGGATACTGGAAACACCATATATTTT. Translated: CASSTGTGDTGNTIYF.

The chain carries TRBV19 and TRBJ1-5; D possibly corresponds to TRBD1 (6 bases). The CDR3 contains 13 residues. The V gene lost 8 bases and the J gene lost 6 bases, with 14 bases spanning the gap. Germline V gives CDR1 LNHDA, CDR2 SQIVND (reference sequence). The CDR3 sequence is CASSNRVRQPQHF. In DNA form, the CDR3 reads TGTGCCAGTTCAAACAGGGTTCGTCAGCCCCAGCATTTT. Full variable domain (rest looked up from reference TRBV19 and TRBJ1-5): DGGITQSPKYLFRKEGQNVTLSCEQNLNHDAMYWYRQDPGQGLRLIYYSQIVNDFQKGDIAEGYSVSREKKESFPLTVTSAQKNPTAFYLCASSNRVRQPQHFGDGTRLSIL.

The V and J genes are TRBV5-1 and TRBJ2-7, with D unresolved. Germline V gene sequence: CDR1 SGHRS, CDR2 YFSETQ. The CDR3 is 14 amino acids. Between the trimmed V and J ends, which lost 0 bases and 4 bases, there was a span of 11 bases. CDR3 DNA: TGCGCCAGCAGCTTGGGTAATTGGGGTTACGAGCAGTACTTC. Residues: CASSLGNWGYEQYF. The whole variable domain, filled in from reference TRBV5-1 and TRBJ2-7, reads KAGVTQTPRYLIKTRGQQVTLSCSPISGHRSVSWYQQTPGQGLQFLFEYFSETQRNKGNFPGRFSGRQFSNSRSEMNVSTLELGDSALYLCASSLGNWGYEQYFGPGTRLTVT.

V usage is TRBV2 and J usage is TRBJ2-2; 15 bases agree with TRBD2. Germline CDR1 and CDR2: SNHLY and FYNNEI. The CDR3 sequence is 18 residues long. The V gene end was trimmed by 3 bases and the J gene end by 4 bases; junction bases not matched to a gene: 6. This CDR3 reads CASSDWTSGGDGTGELFF. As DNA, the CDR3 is TGTGCCAGCAGTGATTGGACTAGCGGGGGGGACGGCACCGGGGAGCTGTTTTTT.

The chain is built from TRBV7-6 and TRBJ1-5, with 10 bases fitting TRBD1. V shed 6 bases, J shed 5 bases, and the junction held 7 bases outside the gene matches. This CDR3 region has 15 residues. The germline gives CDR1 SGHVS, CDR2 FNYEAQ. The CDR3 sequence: CASSRTGTGDQPQHF. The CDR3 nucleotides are TGTGCCAGCAGTCGGACCGGGACAGGGGATCAGCCCCAGCATTTT.

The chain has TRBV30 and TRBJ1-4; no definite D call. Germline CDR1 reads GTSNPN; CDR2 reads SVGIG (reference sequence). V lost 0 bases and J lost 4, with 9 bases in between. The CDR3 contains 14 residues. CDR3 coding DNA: TGTGCCTGGAGTGTAAGCCAGTTTAATGAAAAACTGTTTTTT. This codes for CAWSVSQFNEKLFF.

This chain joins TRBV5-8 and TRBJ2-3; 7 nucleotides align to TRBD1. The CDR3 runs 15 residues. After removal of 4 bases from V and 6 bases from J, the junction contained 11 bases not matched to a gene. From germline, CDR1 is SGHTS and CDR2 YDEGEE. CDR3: CASSIDRVVFDTQYF. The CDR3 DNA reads TGTGCCAGCAGCATTGACAGGGTAGTGTTCGATACGCAGTATTTT.

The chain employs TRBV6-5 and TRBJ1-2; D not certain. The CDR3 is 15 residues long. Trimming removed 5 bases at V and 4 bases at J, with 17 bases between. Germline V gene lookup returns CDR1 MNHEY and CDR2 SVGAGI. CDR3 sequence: CASSPGSLSVYGYTF. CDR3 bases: TGTGCCAGCAGTCCCGGGTCCCTCTCGGTCTATGGCTACACCTTC.

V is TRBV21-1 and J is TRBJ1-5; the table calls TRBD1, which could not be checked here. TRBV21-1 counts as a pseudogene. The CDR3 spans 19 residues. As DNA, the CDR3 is TGTGCCAGCAGCAAAGCACTAGGGACAGGGCTGCTCTCAGATCAGCCCCAGCATTTT. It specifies CASSKALGTGLLSDQPQHF.

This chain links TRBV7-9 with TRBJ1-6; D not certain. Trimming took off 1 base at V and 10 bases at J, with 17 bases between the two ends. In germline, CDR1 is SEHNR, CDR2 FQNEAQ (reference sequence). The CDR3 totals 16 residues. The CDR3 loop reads CASSLGGVRGGSPLHF. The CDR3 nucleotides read TGTGCCAGCAGCTTAGGCGGCGTCCGGGGAGGGTCACCCCTCCACTTT.

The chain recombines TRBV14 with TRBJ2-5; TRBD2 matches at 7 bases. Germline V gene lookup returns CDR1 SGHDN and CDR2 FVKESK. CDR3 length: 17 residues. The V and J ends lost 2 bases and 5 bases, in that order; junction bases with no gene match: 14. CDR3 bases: TGTGCCAGCAGCCAAAGCCTAGCGGACCTTCGGGTGGAGACCCAGTACTTC. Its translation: CASSQSLADLRVETQYF.

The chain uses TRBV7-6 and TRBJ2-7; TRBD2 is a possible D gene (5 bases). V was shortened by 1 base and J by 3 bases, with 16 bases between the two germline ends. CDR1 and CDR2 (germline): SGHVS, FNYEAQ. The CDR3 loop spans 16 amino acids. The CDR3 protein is CASSLGSGSRHYEQYF. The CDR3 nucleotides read TGTGCCAGCAGCTTAGGTTCTGGGAGCCGCCACTACGAGCAGTACTTC.

The CDR3 loop is CASSESGDPYEQYF. CDR3 coding DNA: TGTGCCAGCAGTGAATCAGGGGACCCCTACGAGCAGTACTTC. The V call is TRBV6-1, the J call TRBJ2-7; possibly TRBD1 for D (6 bases). CDR1 is MNHNS, CDR2 SASEGT, per germline. V lost 2 bases, J lost 2 bases, and 10 bases lay in between. This CDR3 contains 14 residues.